A selection of T cell receptor beta chains follows, all from one sample in a study of T cells in Graves' hyperthyroidism and ophthalmopathy. In TCRdb, the multiplex PCR reads were re-called with MiXCR into one record per CDR3 protein. The data hold 700,000 or so distinct CDR3 sequences, with roughly 15% observed a single time. The specimen sequenced was blood. These receptors came from a woman in her forties or fifties with Graves' ophthalmopathy. The CDR3 runs from the conserved cysteine through the conserved F or W. Fields, in order: V gene, clone size, J gene, D gene, CDR3 protein, CDR3 DNA. A D gene is named only where the DNA matches it firmly. Clone size is not always given. Where it is, it says once, few, many or a class for expanded clones.

TRBV28	.	TRBJ1-4	.	CASRIGEKLFF	TGTGCCAGCAGAATTGGTGAAAAACTGTTTTTT
TRBV5-1	.	TRBJ1-5	.	CASSLDSFSNQPQHF	TGCGCCAGCAGCTTGGACAGCTTTAGCAATCAGCCCCAGCATTTT
TRBV6-2/TRBV6-3	many	TRBJ2-1	TRBD2	CASSYSIRGAGERYNEQFF	TGTGCCAGCAGTTACTCGATTAGGGGAGCGGGAGAGAGATACAATGAGCAGTTCTTC
TRBV6-1	.	TRBJ1-5	.	CASSLRDGYNQPQHF	TGTGCCAGCAGTCTCCGGGACGGATACAATCAGCCCCAGCATTTT
TRBV10-3	many	TRBJ2-1	TRBD2	CAISEGSGRAYNEQFF	TGTGCCATCAGTGAGGGTAGCGGGAGGGCCTACAATGAGCAGTTCTTC
TRBV20-1	.	TRBJ2-7	TRBD2	CSAGGLAFTYEQYF	TGCAGTGCTGGGGGACTAGCGTTCACCTACGAGCAGTACTTC
TRBV7-9	many	TRBJ2-7	.	CASRYTGTQTYEQYF	TGTGCCAGCAGATACACCGGGACACAAACCTACGAGCAGTACTTC
TRBV19	once	TRBJ2-1	TRBD2	CASSPSTGTSRFNEQFF	TGTGCCAGTAGTCCTAGTACCGGGACTAGCAGATTCAATGAGCAGTTCTTC
TRBV6-2/TRBV6-3	few	TRBJ2-1	TRBD2	CASSYLRTGLAGNLYNEQFF	TGTGCCAGCAGTTACCTTAGGACGGGACTAGCGGGAAATCTCTACAATGAGCAGTTCTTC
TRBV27	few	TRBJ2-3	TRBD1	CASTSSRGRILTDTQYF	TGTGCCAGCACCTCGTCAAGGGGGCGGATCCTCACAGATACGCAGTATTTT
TRBV11-2	many	TRBJ2-3	.	CASTIGRGAIGDTQYF	TGTGCCAGCACCATTGGTAGAGGGGCAATAGGGGATACGCAGTATTTT
TRBV20-1	many	TRBJ1-3	.	CSARVEPGNTIYF	TGCAGTGCTAGAGTTGAGCCAGGAAACACCATATATTTT
TRBV5-1	many	TRBJ2-1	TRBD1	CASRGLGQSNEQFF	TGCGCCAGCAGAGGACTGGGACAGTCCAATGAGCAGTTCTTC
TRBV7-2	many	TRBJ2-1	TRBD2	CASSGPGLAGGNEQFF	TGTGCCAGCAGCGGCCCGGGACTAGCGGGAGGGAATGAGCAGTTCTTC
TRBV7-2	many	TRBJ2-5	.	CASSLVETKGSETQYF	TGTGCCAGCAGCTTAGTCGAGACAAAGGGGTCGGAGACCCAGTACTTC
TRBV7-6	many	TRBJ2-1	TRBD2	CASSPLAGVFYNEQFF	TGTGCCAGCAGCCCCTTAGCGGGAGTATTTTACAATGAGCAGTTCTTC
TRBV5-5	many	TRBJ2-3	.	CASSLGGGTYTDTQYF	TGTGCCAGCAGCTTGGGAGGCGGGACCTACACAGATACGCAGTATTTT
TRBV18	many	TRBJ2-7	.	CASSPLSIHEQYF	TGTGCCAGCTCACCATTATCGATCCACGAGCAGTACTTC
TRBV20-1	many	TRBJ2-1	.	CSARGVRNYNEQFF	TGCAGTGCTCGGGGCGTGAGGAACTACAATGAGCAGTTCTTC
TRBV12-3/TRBV12-4	few	TRBJ2-7	.	CASSLGFSGLRTYEQYF	TGTGCCAGCAGTTTGGGCTTCAGTGGCCTTCGTACCTACGAGCAGTACTTC
TRBV11-3	many	TRBJ2-1	.	CASSLPGNNEQFF	TGTGCCAGCAGCTTACCCGGTAACAATGAGCAGTTCTTC